A selection of T cell receptor beta chains follows, all from one sample in a study of blood T cell repertoires in COVID-19. The data were produced by immunoSEQ multiplex PCR, yet TCRdb's version contains in-frame clones alone and is incomplete. The sample holds approximately 210,000 clones; roughly 90% are singletons and the top ten take around 8%. Sequenced: PBMCs or T cells enriched from blood (not recorded which). These receptors were collected from a woman aged 18-35 years who had recovered from COVID-19. The conserved cysteine and the conserved F or W are not part of the CDR3 here. The D gene is left open where the match is weak.

d_call v_call cdr3_aa
TRBD2 TRBV6-4 ASSEERGGYNEQF
TRBD1 TRBV5-6 ASSSTGGRGYT
- TRBV21-1 ASSKKGAGGDQPQH
- TRBV27 ASSGSDSYNSPLH
TRBD2 TRBV30 AWRRHGAGGPYTGELF
TRBD1 TRBV27 ASSLSISGQISYGYT
TRBD1 TRBV7-2 ASSTQGDYGYT
- TRBV30 ASRTGFVDTQY
TRBD2 TRBV3-1/TRBV3-2 ASSQAASGGTQY
- TRBV5-1 ASSLANGSGETQY
- TRBV29-1 SVEGENTEAF
TRBD1 TRBV4-1 ASSQAPGQGNYGYT
- TRBV19 ATGANYGYT
- TRBV28 ASSLGAFDYGYT
- TRBV7-9 ASSLGGGALGYT
TRBD1 TRBV9 ASSVGQGDGYT
- TRBV30 AWSVAGTYGYT
- TRBV9 ASSVDSAGRANYGYT
- TRBV7-9 ASSSDSYGYT
- TRBV3-1/TRBV3-2 ASSPRQGNTIY
TRBD1 TRBV30 AWRGTHRQGSYTGANVLT
- TRBV27 ASSSRTHGYT
TRBD2 TRBV27 ASSLSGGHSTGELF
TRBD1 TRBV12-3/TRBV12-4 ASSSGGEETQY
- TRBV18 ASSPQGYNSPLH
TRBD1 TRBV29-1 SVTGGAGSPLH
- TRBV18 ASSAGTLFTDTQY
- TRBV7-2 ASSLVGTPNTGELF
- TRBV4-1 ASSHPGGSAPDPNYGYT
- TRBV6-5 ASSQRGSYNSPLH
- TRBV2 ASSDTNYGYT
- TRBV24-1 ATSLSGTNEKLF
- TRBV7-2 ASSSVFPDTQY
- TRBV28 ASSSIGGNTEAF
TRBD2 TRBV2 ASSSTLAGGRELF
- TRBV10-3 AIRHRDPNYGYT
TRBD1 TRBV5-5 ASSEMTGANRPQH
- TRBV6-5 ASSPPGRVDSPLH
- TRBV5-8 ASSLRGGGKTDTQY
- TRBV7-9 ASSGGRMTTGSDTQY
- TRBV4-1 ASSQPSQVGYT
- TRBV24-1 ATSDRREVDIQY
TRBD2 TRBV7-9 ASSLRLAGETGELF
- TRBV6-5 ASSYPGSYEQY
- TRBV20-1 SARGGAEAF
- TRBV2 ASSETEGRNEQF
- TRBV2 ASGTGFNTEAF
TRBD2 TRBV13 ASSLSSAGGSYQETQY
- TRBV24-1 ATSDLDSGSTDTQY
TRBD1 TRBV9 ASSPRTGGTHNEQF
TRBD1 TRBV18 ASSTGTGEREQY
- TRBV5-1 ASSLEIGEEQY
- TRBV5-4 ASSSGLGGTQY
TRBD1 TRBV5-1 ASSLGDRDAEAF
TRBD1 TRBV19 ASSIRGPGNTIY